Each of the 18 T cell receptor beta chains below was sequenced from the same sample in a study of blood T cell repertoires in COVID-19. Profiling relied on immunoSEQ multiplex PCR, and the TCRdb table lists in-frame clones only, not all of them. The sample carries around 330,000 clones, approximately 91% recorded once. Sequencing input: PBMCs or T cells enriched from blood (not recorded which). These receptors came from a man between 60 and 75 years old who had recovered from COVID-19.

This chain connects TRBV3-1 (or the pseudogene TRBV3-2) to TRBJ2-1; 7 bases line up with TRBD2. The CDR3 sequence is 16 residues long. With V trimmed by 4 bases and J by 7 bases, 13 bases remained unmatched. The germline gives CDR1 LGHDT, CDR2 YNNKEL (reference sequence). In DNA form, the CDR3 reads TGTGCCAGCAGCCCGCCCCTGCGGGGGATGGAGAATGAGCAGTTCTTC. This encodes CASSPPLRGMENEQFF.

The V and J genes are TRBV7-2 and TRBJ2-7, with 9 bases fitting TRBD2. With 0 bases clipped from V and 4 bases from J, the junction kept 7 bases outside the gene matches. The CDR3 covers 16 residues. Germline loops: CDR1 SGHTA, CDR2 FQGNSA. CDR3 DNA sequence: TGTGCCAGCAGCTTAGCGCAAATAGCGGGAGTTTACGAGCAGTACTTC. This sequence encodes CASSLAQIAGVYEQYF.

The chain combines TRBV24-1 with TRBJ2-2; 7 bases match TRBD2. CDR1 and CDR2 from the germline V gene are KGHDR and SFDVKD. The V and J ends lost 4 bases and 1 base, in that order; junction bases with no gene match: 5. This CDR3 contains 16 residues. DNA for the CDR3: TGTGCCACCAGTGACCCCCAGCGGGAGAACACCGGGGAGCTGTTTTTT. It encodes CATSDPQRENTGELFF.

This clone appeared once. V and J are TRBV21-1 and TRBJ2-6; TRBD2 is taken as the D call from the table, unchecked against the DNA. TRBV21-1 is a recognized pseudogene. This CDR3 has 19 residues. This CDR3 is CASSASGRLSPPGANVLTF. Written as DNA, the CDR3 is TGTGCCAGCAGCGCAAGCGGGCGACTCAGCCCCCCTGGGGCCAACGTCCTGACTTTC.

The chain carries TRBV18 and TRBJ2-1; 9 bases fit TRBD2. This CDR3 region has 16 residues. Losses at the gene ends were 1 base for V and 8 bases for J; bases not matched to a gene: 9. Germline V lookup: CDR1 KGHSH, CDR2 LQKENI. CDR3 amino acids: CASSPLGSGRTDEQFF. In nucleotides, the CDR3 is TGTGCCAGCTCACCACTAGGCAGCGGGAGGACCGATGAGCAGTTCTTC.

J is TRBJ1-5 and V is TRBV6-5; a weak D match, TRBD1 (6 bases). Germline V gives CDR1 MNHEY, CDR2 SVGAGI. The CDR3 runs 15 residues. Trimming left V 4 bases short and J 1 base short, with 11 bases between. CDR3 bases: TGTGCCAGCAGTTCCTCAGGACAGAGCAATCAGCCCCAGCATTTT. Encoded protein: CASSSSGQSNQPQHF.

The chain has TRBV7-2 and TRBJ1-1; no definite D call. The CDR3 has 15 amino acids. Per the germline V gene, CDR1 is SGHTA and CDR2 is FQGNSA. Trimming removed 1 base at V and 8 bases at J, with 17 bases between. This CDR3 is CASSLVLGGLGEAFF. DNA of the CDR3: TGTGCCAGCAGCTTAGTACTTGGAGGACTTGGGGAAGCTTTCTTT.

The J gene is TRBJ1-5, the V gene TRBV15, with 7 bases aligning to TRBD1. The V gene's germline CDR1 is LNHNV and CDR2 YYDKDF (reference sequence). CDR3 size: 15 residues. The trim removed 1 base at V and 4 bases at J, leaving 4 bases unmatched. CDR3 sequence reads: CATSRARDRNQPQHF. CDR3 DNA: TGTGCCACCAGCAGAGCCCGGGACAGAAATCAGCCCCAGCATTTT.

The V call is TRBV7-9, the J call TRBJ2-1, with TRBD2 matching over 15 bases. CDR1 SEHNR and CDR2 FQNEAQ come from the germline V gene (reference sequence). The V segment lost 4 bases and the J segment 7 bases; nucleotides outside the gene matches: 5. The CDR3 contains 16 residues. CDR3 DNA sequence: TGTGCCAGCAGCTCACGGACTAGCGGGAGGGGTAATGAGCAGTTCTTC. Protein: CASSSRTSGRGNEQFF.

This clone was observed a handful of times. V and J are TRBV5-1 and TRBJ2-2, with 11 bases lining up with TRBD2. CDR3 length equals 16 residues. V lost 4 bases and J lost 1; bases outside the gene matches: 3. Germline CDR1 and CDR2: SGHRS and YFSETQ. In DNA, the CDR3 is TGCGCCAGCAGCGAGGGACTAGCGGAGAACACCGGGGAGCTGTTTTTT. This codes for CASSEGLAENTGELFF. Full variable domain (outside the CDR3, taken from reference TRBV5-1 and TRBJ2-2): KAGVTQTPRYLIKTRGQQVTLSCSPISGHRSVSWYQQTPGQGLQFLFEYFSETQRNKGNFPGRFSGRQFSNSRSEMNVSTLELGDSALYLCASSEGLAENTGELFFGEGSRLTVL.

The V and J genes are TRBV28 and TRBJ2-7; 8 bases align to TRBD2. This CDR3 contains 15 residues. With 3 bases clipped from V and 2 bases from J, the junction kept 6 bases outside the gene matches. Germline V CDR1 and CDR2: MDHEN, SYDVKM. Here the CDR3 reads CASSFTPGGAYEQYF. DNA for the CDR3: TGTGCCAGCAGTTTTACTCCGGGGGGGGCCTACGAGCAGTACTTC.

V gene TRBV5-1 combines with J gene TRBJ1-5, with 7 positions matching TRBD1. CDR3 length equals 16 residues. V dropped 2 bases and J dropped 1; count of bases not matched to a gene: 6. Germline CDR1 reads SGHRS; CDR2 reads YFSETQ. CDR3 in DNA: TGCGCCAGCAGCTTTCTCCCAGGGGGAAGCAATCAGCCCCAGCATTTT. Translating gives CASSFLPGGSNQPQHF.

V usage is TRBV13 and J usage is TRBJ1-1; the D gene is possibly TRBD1 (5 bases). Trimming shortened V by 1 base and J by 2 bases, and 11 bases separated the two germline ends. The CDR3 contains 15 residues. Germline assignment: CDR1 PRHDT and CDR2 FYEKMQ (reference sequence). The CDR3 region is CASSLEGRDNTEAFF. For the CDR3, the DNA is TGTGCCAGCAGCTTAGAGGGCAGGGATAACACTGAAGCTTTCTTT. Full variable domain (missing parts from reference TRBV13 and TRBJ1-1): AAGVIQSPRHLIKEKRETATLKCYPIPRHDTVYWYQQGPGQDPQFLISFYEKMQSDKGSIPDRFSAQQFSDYHSELNMSSLELGDSALYFCASSLEGRDNTEAFFGQGTRLTVV.

The chain recombines TRBV18 with TRBJ1-5; TRBD1 is a possible D gene (5 bases). Trimming removed 2 bases at V and 5 bases at J, with 19 bases between. CDR3 length: 17 amino acids. Germline CDR1 is KGHSH and CDR2 is LQKENI. As DNA, the CDR3 is TGTGCCAGCTCACCAGGGTTTGGGCAGGGAGGCGATCAGCCCCAGCATTTT. It specifies CASSPGFGQGGDQPQHF.

The rearrangement joins TRBV7-3 to TRBJ2-1; D is unresolved. Germline CDR1 SGHTA, CDR2 FQGTGA. This CDR3 comprises 13 residues. The V end was cut by 0 bases, the J end by 6 bases, with 6 bases between. CDR3 sequence: CASSLTAPNEQFF. In DNA form, the CDR3 reads TGTGCCAGCAGCTTAACGGCCCCCAATGAGCAGTTCTTC.

This clone was seen a single time. V usage is TRBV6-5 and J usage is TRBJ2-7; D is unclear. The CDR3 covers 12 residues. CDR1 is MNHEY and CDR2 is SVGAGI in the germline V gene. With 6 bases removed from V and 9 bases from J, the gap between germline ends came to 15 bases. The CDR3 spells CASSSGMPRQYF. DNA for the CDR3: TGTGCCAGCAGCTCAGGTATGCCACGGCAGTACTTC.

This chain connects TRBV5-4 to TRBJ1-2; the D gene is possibly TRBD1 (5 bases). The V end lost 3 bases, the J end lost 0 bases, and 12 bases lay between the germline ends. The CDR3 length is 15 residues. Germline-derived CDR1 and CDR2 are SGHNT and YYREEE (reference sequence). CDR3 residues: CASSSEPGANYGYTF. CDR3 bases: TGTGCCAGCAGCTCCGAGCCGGGGGCTAACTATGGCTACACCTTC.

The rearrangement uses TRBV28 and TRBJ2-1, with D perhaps TRBD2 (6 bases). CDR1 and CDR2 (germline): MDHEN, SYDVKM. This CDR3 comprises 16 residues. V shed 6 bases and J shed 4 bases, with 19 bases lying between them. The CDR3 DNA is TGTGCCAGCAGCCCTATCGGGAGACCGATTTACAATGAGCAGTTCTTC. Its protein product is CASSPIGRPIYNEQFF.